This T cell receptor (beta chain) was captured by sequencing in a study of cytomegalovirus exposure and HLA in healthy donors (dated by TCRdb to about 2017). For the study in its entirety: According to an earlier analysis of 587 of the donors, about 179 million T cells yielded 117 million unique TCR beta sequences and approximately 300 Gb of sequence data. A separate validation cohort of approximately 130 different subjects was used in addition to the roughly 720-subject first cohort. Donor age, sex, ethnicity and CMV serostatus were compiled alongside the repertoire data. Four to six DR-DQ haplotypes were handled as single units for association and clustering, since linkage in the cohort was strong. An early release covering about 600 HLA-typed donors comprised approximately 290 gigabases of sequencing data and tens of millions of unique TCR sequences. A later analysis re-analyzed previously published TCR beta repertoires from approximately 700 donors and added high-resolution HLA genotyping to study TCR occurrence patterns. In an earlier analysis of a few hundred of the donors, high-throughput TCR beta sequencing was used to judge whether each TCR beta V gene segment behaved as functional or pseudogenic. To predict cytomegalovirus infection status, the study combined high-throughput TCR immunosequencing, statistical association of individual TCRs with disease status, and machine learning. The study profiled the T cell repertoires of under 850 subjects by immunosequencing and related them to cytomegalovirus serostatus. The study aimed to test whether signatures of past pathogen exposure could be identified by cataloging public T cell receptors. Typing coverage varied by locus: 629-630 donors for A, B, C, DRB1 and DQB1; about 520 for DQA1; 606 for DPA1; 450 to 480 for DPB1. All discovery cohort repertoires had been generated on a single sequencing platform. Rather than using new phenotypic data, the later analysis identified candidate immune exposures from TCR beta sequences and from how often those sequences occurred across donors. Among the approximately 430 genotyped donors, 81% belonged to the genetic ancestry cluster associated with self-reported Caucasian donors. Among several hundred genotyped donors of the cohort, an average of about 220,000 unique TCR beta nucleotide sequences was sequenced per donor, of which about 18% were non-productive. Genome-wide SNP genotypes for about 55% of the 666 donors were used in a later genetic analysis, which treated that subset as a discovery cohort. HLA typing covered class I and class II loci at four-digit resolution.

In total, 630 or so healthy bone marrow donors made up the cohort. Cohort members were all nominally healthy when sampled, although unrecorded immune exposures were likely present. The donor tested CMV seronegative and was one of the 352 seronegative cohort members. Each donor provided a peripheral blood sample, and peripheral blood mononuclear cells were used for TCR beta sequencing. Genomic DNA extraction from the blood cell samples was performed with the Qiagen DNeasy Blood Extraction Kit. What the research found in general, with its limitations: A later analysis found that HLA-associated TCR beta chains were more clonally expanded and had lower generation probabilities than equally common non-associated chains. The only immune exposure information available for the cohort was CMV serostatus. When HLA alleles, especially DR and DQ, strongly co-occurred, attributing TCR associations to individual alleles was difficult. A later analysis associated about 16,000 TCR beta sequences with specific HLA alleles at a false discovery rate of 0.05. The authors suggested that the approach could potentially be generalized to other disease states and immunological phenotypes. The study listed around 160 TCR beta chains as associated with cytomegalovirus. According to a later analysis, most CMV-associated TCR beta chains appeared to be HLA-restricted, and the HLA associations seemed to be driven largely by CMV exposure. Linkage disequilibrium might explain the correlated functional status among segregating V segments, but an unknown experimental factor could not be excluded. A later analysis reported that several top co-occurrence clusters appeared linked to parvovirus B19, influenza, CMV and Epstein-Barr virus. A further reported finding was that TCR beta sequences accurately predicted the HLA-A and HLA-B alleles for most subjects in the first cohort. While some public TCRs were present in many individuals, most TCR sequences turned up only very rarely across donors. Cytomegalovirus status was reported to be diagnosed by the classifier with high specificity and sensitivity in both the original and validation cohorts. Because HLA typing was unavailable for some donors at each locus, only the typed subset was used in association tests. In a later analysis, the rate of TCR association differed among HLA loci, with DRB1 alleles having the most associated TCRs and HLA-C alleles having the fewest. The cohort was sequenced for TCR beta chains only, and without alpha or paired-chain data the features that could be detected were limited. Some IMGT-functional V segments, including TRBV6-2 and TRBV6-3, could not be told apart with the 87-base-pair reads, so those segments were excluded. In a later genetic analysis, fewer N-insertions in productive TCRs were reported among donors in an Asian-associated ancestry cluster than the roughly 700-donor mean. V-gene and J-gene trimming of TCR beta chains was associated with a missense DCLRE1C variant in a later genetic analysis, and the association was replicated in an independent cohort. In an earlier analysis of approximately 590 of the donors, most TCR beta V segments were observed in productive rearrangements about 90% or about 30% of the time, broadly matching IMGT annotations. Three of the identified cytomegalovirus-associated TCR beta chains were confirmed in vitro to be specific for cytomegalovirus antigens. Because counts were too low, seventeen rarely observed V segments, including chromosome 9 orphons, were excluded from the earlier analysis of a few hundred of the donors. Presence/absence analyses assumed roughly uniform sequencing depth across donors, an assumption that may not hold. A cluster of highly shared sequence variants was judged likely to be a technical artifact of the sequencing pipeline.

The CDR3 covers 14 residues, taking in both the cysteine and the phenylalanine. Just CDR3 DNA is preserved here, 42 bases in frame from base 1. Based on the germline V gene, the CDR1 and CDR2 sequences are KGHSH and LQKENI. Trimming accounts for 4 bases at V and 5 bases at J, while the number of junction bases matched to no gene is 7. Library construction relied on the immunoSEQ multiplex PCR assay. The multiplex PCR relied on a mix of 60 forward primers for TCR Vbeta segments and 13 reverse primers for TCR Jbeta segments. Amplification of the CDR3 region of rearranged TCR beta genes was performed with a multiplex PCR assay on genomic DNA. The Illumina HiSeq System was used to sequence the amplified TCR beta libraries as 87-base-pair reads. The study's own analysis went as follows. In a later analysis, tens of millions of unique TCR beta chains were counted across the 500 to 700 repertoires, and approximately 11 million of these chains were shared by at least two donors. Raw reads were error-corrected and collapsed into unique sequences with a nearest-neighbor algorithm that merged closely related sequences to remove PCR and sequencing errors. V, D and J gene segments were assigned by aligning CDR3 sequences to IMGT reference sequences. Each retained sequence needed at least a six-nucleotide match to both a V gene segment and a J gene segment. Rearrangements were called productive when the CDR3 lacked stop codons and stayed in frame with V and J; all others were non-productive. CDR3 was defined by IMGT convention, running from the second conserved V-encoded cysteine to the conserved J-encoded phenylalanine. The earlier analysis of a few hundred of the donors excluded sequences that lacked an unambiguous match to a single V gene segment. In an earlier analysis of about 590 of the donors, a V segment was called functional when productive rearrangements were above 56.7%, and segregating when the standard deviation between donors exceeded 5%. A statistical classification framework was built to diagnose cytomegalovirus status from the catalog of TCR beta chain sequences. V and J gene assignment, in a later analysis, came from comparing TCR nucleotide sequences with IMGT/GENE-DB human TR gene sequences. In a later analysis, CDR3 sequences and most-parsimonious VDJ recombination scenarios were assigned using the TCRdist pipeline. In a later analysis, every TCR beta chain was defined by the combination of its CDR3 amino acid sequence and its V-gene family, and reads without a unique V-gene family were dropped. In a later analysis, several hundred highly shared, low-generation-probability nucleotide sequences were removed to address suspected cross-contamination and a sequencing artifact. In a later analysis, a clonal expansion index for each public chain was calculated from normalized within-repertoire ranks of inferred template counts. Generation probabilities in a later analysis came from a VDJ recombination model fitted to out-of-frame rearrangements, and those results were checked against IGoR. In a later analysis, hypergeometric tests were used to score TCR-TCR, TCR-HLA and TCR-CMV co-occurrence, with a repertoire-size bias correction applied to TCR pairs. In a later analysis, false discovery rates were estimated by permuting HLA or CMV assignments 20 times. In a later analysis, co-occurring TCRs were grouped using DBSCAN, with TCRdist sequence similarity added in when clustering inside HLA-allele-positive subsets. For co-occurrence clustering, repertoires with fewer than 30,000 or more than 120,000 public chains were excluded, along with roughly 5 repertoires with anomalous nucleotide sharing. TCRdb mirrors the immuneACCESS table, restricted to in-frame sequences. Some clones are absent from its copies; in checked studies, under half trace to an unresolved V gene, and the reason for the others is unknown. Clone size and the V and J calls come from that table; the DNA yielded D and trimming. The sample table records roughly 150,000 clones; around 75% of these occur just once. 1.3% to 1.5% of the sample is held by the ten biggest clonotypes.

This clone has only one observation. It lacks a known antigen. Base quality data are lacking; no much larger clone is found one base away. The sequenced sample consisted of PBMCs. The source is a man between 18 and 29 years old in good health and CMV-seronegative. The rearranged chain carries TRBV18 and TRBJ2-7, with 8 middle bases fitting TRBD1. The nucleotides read TGTGCCAGCTCACTCACAGGACAGGGCCACGAGCAGTACTTC. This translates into CASSLTGQGHEQYF.